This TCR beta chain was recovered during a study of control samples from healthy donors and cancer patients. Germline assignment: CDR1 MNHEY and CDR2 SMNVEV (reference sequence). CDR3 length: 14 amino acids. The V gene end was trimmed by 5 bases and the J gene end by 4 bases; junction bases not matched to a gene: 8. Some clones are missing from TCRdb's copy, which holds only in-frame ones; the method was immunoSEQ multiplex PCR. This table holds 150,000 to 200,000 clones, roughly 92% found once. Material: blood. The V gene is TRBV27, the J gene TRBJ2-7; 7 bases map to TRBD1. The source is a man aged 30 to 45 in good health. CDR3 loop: CASSPDRVGYEQYF. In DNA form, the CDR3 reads TGTGCCAGCAGTCCAGACAGGGTGGGGTACGAGCAGTACTTC.